These 25 T cell receptor beta chains came from one sample sequenced in a study of T cell repertoires in cytomegalovirus infection. Using its own MiXCR run on the reads, TCRdb lists one record per CDR3 protein. The table has fewer than 250,000 distinct CDR3 sequences, 10% to 15% seen once. Sequencing used PBMCs. The receptors stem from a human donor in good health (CMV status not recorded). Some clones in this sample may be carry-over from other donors' samples.

The sample holds a few counts of this clonotype. The chain carries TRBV7-8 and TRBJ2-7; 10 bases fit TRBD1. Germline trimming cut 4 bases from V and 9 bases from J; bases unmatched to any gene: 9. The CDR3 spans 14 residues. Looked up from germline, CDR1 is SGHVS and CDR2 is FQNEAQ. The CDR3 loop is CASSSSGTGEVQYF. The CDR3 DNA reads TGTGCCAGCAGCTCCTCCGGGACAGGGGAGGTGCAGTACTTC.

This clonotype was detected many times. The rearrangement uses TRBV6-2 or TRBV6-3 and TRBJ1-5; a weak D match, TRBD1 (6 bases). Germline V lookup: CDR1 MNHEY, CDR2 SVGEGT. The CDR3 is 16 residues long. V was pared by 1 base and J by 2 bases, with 12 bases between. The DNA of the CDR3 is TGTGCCAGCAGTTACTGGTCAGGGGTTGGCAATCAGCCCCAGCATTTT. Translation: CASSYWSGVGNQPQHF.

This clonotype was detected only a few times. The gene calls are TRBV29-1 and TRBJ2-3, with D unclear. The CDR3 covers 12 residues. Per germline, CDR1 SQVTM and CDR2 ANQGSEA. The ends were cut back, 4 bases at V and 4 bases at J, with 9 bases in the middle. The CDR3 coding sequence is TGCAGCGTTGGCCTGGGTCCAGATACGCAGTATTTT. Protein product: CSVGLGPDTQYF.

This clonotype came up many times. This chain uses TRBV7-3 with TRBJ2-7; D remains ambiguous. CDR1 is SGHTA and CDR2 is FQGTGA in the germline V gene. There are 15 residues in the CDR3. Trimming cost V 5 bases and J 0 bases, with 14 bases left between them. CDR3 DNA sequence: TGTGCCAGCAGCCCCTCTAACCAAGGCTCCTACGAGCAGTACTTC. Its protein is CASSPSNQGSYEQYF.

This clonotype was found many times. The rearrangement links TRBV14 to TRBJ2-5; tentatively, D is TRBD2 (5 bases). The CDR3 sequence is 15 residues long. The V gene lost 0 bases and the J gene lost 5 bases, with 13 bases spanning the gap. Germline V gives CDR1 SGHDN, CDR2 FVKESK. The CDR3 is CASSQDGKGSETQYF. Here the CDR3 DNA reads TGTGCCAGCAGCCAAGATGGAAAAGGGAGTGAGACCCAGTACTTC.

This clonotype was observed a few times. The V and J genes are TRBV29-1 and TRBJ1-1; TRBD1 matches at 8 bases. V gave up 5 bases and J gave up 5 bases; unmatched junction bases: 10. Looked up from germline, CDR1 is SQVTM and CDR2 is ANQGSEA. This CDR3 has 14 residues. DNA for the CDR3: TGCAGCGTTTACATCACAGGGGGGAGGACTGAAGCTTTCTTT. Protein sequence: CSVYITGGRTEAFF.

This clonotype was counted many times. The chain uses TRBV28 and TRBJ2-2; a possible D gene is TRBD1 (6 bases). Germline CDR1 MDHEN, CDR2 SYDVKM. The CDR3 consists of 15 residues. Trimming removed 1 base from V and 4 bases from J, with 10 bases in between. The CDR3 sequence: CASSLFRGGTGELFF. In DNA form, the CDR3 reads TGTGCCAGCAGTTTATTCAGGGGCGGCACCGGGGAGCTGTTTTTT.

The chain employs TRBV10-3 and TRBJ2-7; weak D call: TRBD1 (5 bases). Germline V gives CDR1 ENHRY, CDR2 SYGVKD. The V end lost 0 bases, the J end lost 2 bases, and 8 bases lay between the germline ends. This CDR3 is built from 14 residues. The CDR3 spells CAISESTVPYEQYF. The CDR3 DNA reads as TGTGCCATCAGTGAGTCGACAGTACCCTACGAGCAGTACTTC.

This chain uses TRBV28 with TRBJ2-1, with TRBD2 identical over 10 bases. This CDR3 has 15 amino acids. Germline trimming cut 7 bases from V and 7 bases from J; bases unmatched to any gene: 10. In germline, CDR1 is MDHEN, CDR2 SYDVKM. For the CDR3, the DNA is TGTGCCAGCATGGGGGCTAGCGGGAGATTAAATGAGCAGTTCTTC. It is translated as CASMGASGRLNEQFF.

This clonotype came up many times. The gene calls are TRBV7-2 and TRBJ2-1; 10 nucleotides line up with TRBD2. Germline values: CDR1 SGHTA, CDR2 FQGNSA. V lost 5 bases and J lost 3; bases outside the gene matches: 7. The CDR3 spans 16 residues. CDR3: CASSPPSGGHYNEQFF. DNA for the CDR3: TGTGCCAGCAGCCCTCCTAGCGGGGGCCACTACAATGAGCAGTTCTTC. The complete variable domain, with remaining parts taken from reference TRBV7-2 and TRBJ2-1, reads GAGVSQSPSNKVTEKGKDVELRCDPISGHTALYWYRQSLGQGLEFLIYFQGNSAPDKSGLPSDRFSAERTGGSVSTLTIQRTQQEDSAVYLCASSPPSGGHYNEQFFGPGTRLTVL.

This clonotype was seen at least ten times. The chain recombines TRBV7-2 with TRBJ2-4, with unresolved D. The germline V gene has CDR1 SGHTA and CDR2 FQGNSA. The CDR3 runs to 16 residues. The ends were cut back, 1 base at V and 4 bases at J, with 14 bases in the middle. CDR3 loop: CASSLGLPGLKNIQYF. The CDR3 DNA reads TGTGCCAGCAGCTTAGGACTTCCGGGTCTGAAAAACATTCAGTACTTC.

This clonotype was counted ten times or more. The chain uses TRBV12-3 or TRBV12-4 and TRBJ1-5; 9 bases align to TRBD1. The CDR3 is 16 amino acids. J was trimmed by 0 bases and V by 6 bases; bases with no gene match: 6. DNA of the CDR3: TGTGCCAGCAGAGTAGGACAGGGGTATAGCAATCAGCCCCAGCATTTT. This gives the protein CASRVGQGYSNQPQHF.

This clonotype was found many times. This chain joins TRBV19 and TRBJ1-5, with D uncertain. Germline V lookup: CDR1 LNHDA, CDR2 SQIVND (reference sequence). The CDR3 covers 14 residues. V was cut by 2 bases and J by 9 bases, with 14 bases left in between. The CDR3 coding sequence is TGTGCCAGTAGTATAAGTCCCGAATCAAGGCCCCAGCATTTT. Translating gives CASSISPESRPQHF. The complete variable domain, with remaining parts taken from reference TRBV19 and TRBJ1-5, reads DGGITQSPKYLFRKEGQNVTLSCEQNLNHDAMYWYRQDPGQGLRLIYYSQIVNDFQKGDIAEGYSVSREKKESFPLTVTSAQKNPTAFYLCASSISPESRPQHFGDGTRLSIL.

There are a few counts of this clonotype. The chain has TRBV6-2 or TRBV6-3 and TRBJ2-7; 10 nucleotides agree with TRBD2. This CDR3 spans 14 amino acids. From germline, CDR1 is MNHEY and CDR2 SVGEGT. J lost 3 bases, V lost 6 bases, and 5 bases had no gene match. The CDR3 bases are TGTGCCAGCAGGTCTAGCGGGGGCTTCTACGAGCAGTACTTC. It yields the protein CASRSSGGFYEQYF.

The chain joins TRBV24-1 to TRBJ2-5; D is unresolved. V was shortened by 3 bases and J by 2 bases, with 15 bases between the two germline ends. This CDR3 spans 16 amino acids. In germline, CDR1 is KGHDR, CDR2 SFDVKD. CDR3: CATSDPHSDGQETQYF. The CDR3 DNA reads as TGTGCCACCAGTGATCCCCACAGTGACGGACAAGAGACCCAGTACTTC.

This clonotype was counted a few times. V gene TRBV23-1 combines with J gene TRBJ2-1; TRBD1 is a possible D gene (6 bases). TRBV23-1 counts as an open reading frame of uncertain function. V was clipped by 2 bases and J by 5 bases, with 22 bases between them. The CDR3 runs to 18 residues. The CDR3 loop is CASSQRGQRNQLDNEQFF. Written as DNA, the CDR3 is TGCGCCAGCAGTCAACGTGGACAGAGGAATCAACTCGACAATGAGCAGTTCTTC.

This clonotype was counted between two and nine times. This chain joins TRBV29-1 and TRBJ1-3; D uncertain. Germline CDR1 SQVTM, CDR2 ANQGSEA. The CDR3 spans 15 residues. The ends were cut back, 5 bases at V and 2 bases at J, with 16 bases in the middle. In DNA form, the CDR3 reads TGCAGCGTTCGGGTATTCGGTGCTCCTGGAAACACCATATATTTT. Translating gives CSVRVFGAPGNTIYF.

This clonotype has a count of ten or more. The gene calls are TRBV7-2 and TRBJ2-5; no clear D gene. The CDR3 length is 15 residues. The V gene lost 1 base and the J gene lost 0 bases, with 9 bases spanning the gap. The germline gives CDR1 SGHTA, CDR2 FQGNSA. For the CDR3, the DNA is TGTGCCAGCAGCTTAGGTTTTGGCTACCAAGAGACCCAGTACTTC. Residues: CASSLGFGYQETQYF.

This chain links TRBV5-5 with TRBJ2-1; D gene uncertain. Germline CDR1 and CDR2: SGHKS and YYEKEE (reference sequence). With 4 bases removed from V and 10 bases from J, the gap between germline ends came to 12 bases. CDR3 length: 12 amino acids. The CDR3 bases are TGTGCCAGCAGCCCGACTGCCCTAGAGCAGTTCTTC. Translated: CASSPTALEQFF.

This clonotype appeared a few times. The chain is built from TRBV4-3 and TRBJ1-2; D uncertain. The length of the CDR3 is 17 residues. Per the germline V gene, CDR1 is LGHNA and CDR2 is YSLEER. V lost 0 bases and J lost 8, with 22 bases in between. The CDR3 loop reads CASSQDPLLRDREGYTF. For the CDR3, the DNA is TGCGCCAGCAGCCAAGATCCGTTACTGCGAGATAGGGAGGGCTACACCTTC.

This clonotype was seen a few times. This sequence joins TRBV19 and TRBJ2-4, with TRBD1 matching 9 bases. Germline V gene sequence: CDR1 LNHDA, CDR2 SQIVND (reference sequence). The CDR3 consists of 16 residues. V lost 4 bases and J lost 0; bases outside the gene matches: 4. The CDR3 is CASSRTGDIAKNIQYF. CDR3 coding DNA: TGTGCCAGTAGTAGGACAGGGGACATAGCCAAAAACATTCAGTACTTC.

This clonotype was picked up a small number of times. This chain uses TRBV30 with TRBJ2-7, with D perhaps TRBD1 (6 bases). Germline values: CDR1 GTSNPN, CDR2 SVGIG (reference sequence). The V end lost 5 bases, the J end lost 5 bases, and 16 bases lay between the germline ends. The CDR3 is 13 residues long. CDR3 nucleotides: TGTGCCTGGGAAGGGGGTACGCACGACGAGCAGTACTTC. This gives the protein CAWEGGTHDEQYF.

The table lists this clonotype with many counts. The chain recombines TRBV5-1 with TRBJ2-2; no firm D call. CDR1 is SGHRS, CDR2 YFSETQ, per germline. The CDR3 covers 14 residues. V lost 2 bases and J 8 bases, leaving 13 bases between the germline ends. CDR3 DNA: TGCGCCAGCAGCTTCGGTCAGGATCCTGGGGAGCTGTTTTTT. It specifies CASSFGQDPGELFF. Combining the CDR3 with reference TRBV5-1 and TRBJ2-2 gives the whole variable domain KAGVTQTPRYLIKTRGQQVTLSCSPISGHRSVSWYQQTPGQGLQFLFEYFSETQRNKGNFPGRFSGRQFSNSRSEMNVSTLELGDSALYLCASSFGQDPGELFFGEGSRLTVL.

This clonotype has at least ten counts. The chain has TRBV7-2 and TRBJ2-7, with 9 nucleotides matching TRBD2. Germline V gene data show CDR1 as SGHTA and CDR2 as FQGNSA. This CDR3 is 15 amino acids long. The V gene end was trimmed by 2 bases and the J gene end by 6 bases; junction bases not matched to a gene: 8. CDR3 sequence: CASSLLAGGPAEQYF. CDR3 nucleotide sequence: TGTGCCAGCAGCTTACTTGCGGGAGGGCCGGCCGAGCAGTACTTC.

This clonotype was seen many times. The chain recombines TRBV3-1 with TRBJ2-7; D call uncertain. From germline, CDR1 is LGHDT and CDR2 YNNKEL (reference sequence). V lost 0 bases, J lost 1 base, and 7 bases lay in between. The CDR3 covers 14 residues. DNA of the CDR3: TGTGCCAGCAGCCAAGACAGGTTTTCCTACGAGCAGTACTTC. It encodes CASSQDRFSYEQYF.